A selection of T cell receptor beta chains follows, all from one sample in a study of T cells in Graves' hyperthyroidism and ophthalmopathy. TCRdb fed the multiplex PCR reads into MiXCR, producing one record per CDR3 protein. There are some 620,000 distinct CDR3 sequences in the sample; roughly 16% occur only once, and less than 4.5% lies in the top ten. Sequenced material: blood. Receptor source: a woman under 40 with Graves' hyperthyroidism. Both conserved end residues are part of each CDR3. D genes are given only for firm matches. Clone size is shown for a subset of rows, as once, few, many or a class of expanded clone.

V gene: TRBV7-8
J gene: TRBJ1-5
D gene: NA
clone size: NA
CDR3 DNA: TGTGCCAGCAGCTTGGGTTCAGTTAATCAGCCCCAGCATTTT
CDR3 protein: CASSLGSVNQPQHF

V gene: TRBV14
J gene: TRBJ2-7
D gene: TRBD1
clone size: few
CDR3 DNA: TGTGCCAGCAGCCTATCCCGGGACAGGGTCTACGAGCAGTACTTC
CDR3 protein: CASSLSRDRVYEQYF

V gene: TRBV11-3
J gene: TRBJ1-1
D gene: NA
clone size: NA
CDR3 DNA: TGTGCCAGCAGGAGGGGGGGGCAGAACACTGAAGCTTTCTTT
CDR3 protein: CASRRGGQNTEAFF

V gene: TRBV6-2/TRBV6-3
J gene: TRBJ2-1
D gene: NA
clone size: NA
CDR3 DNA: TGTGCCAGCACCCCCCCCCGGGGCTCCTACAATGAGCAGTTCTTC
CDR3 protein: CASTPPRGSYNEQFF

V gene: TRBV6-1
J gene: TRBJ2-7
D gene: NA
clone size: few
CDR3 DNA: TGTGCCAGCAGTGCCTCTGAGCGAGTTCTTTACGAGCAGTACTTC
CDR3 protein: CASSASERVLYEQYF

V gene: TRBV28
J gene: TRBJ2-1
D gene: TRBD2
clone size: many
CDR3 DNA: TGTGCCAGCAGTTTAAGTGCTAGCGGGAACAATGAGCAGTTCTTC
CDR3 protein: CASSLSASGNNEQFF

V gene: TRBV6-5
J gene: TRBJ2-7
D gene: TRBD1
clone size: many
CDR3 DNA: TGTGCCAGCAGTTACTCAAGGACAGGGGCCTACGAGCAGTACTTC
CDR3 protein: CASSYSRTGAYEQYF

V gene: TRBV15
J gene: TRBJ2-7
D gene: NA
clone size: NA
CDR3 DNA: TGTGCCACCAGCAGAGGGCGCGAGCAGTACTTC
CDR3 protein: CATSRGREQYF

V gene: TRBV7-2
J gene: TRBJ2-7
D gene: TRBD2
clone size: many
CDR3 DNA: TGTGCCAGCAGCTTAGCGAAAAGCGGGAGGGCCAACGAGCAGTACTTC
CDR3 protein: CASSLAKSGRANEQYF

V gene: TRBV24-1
J gene: TRBJ1-5
D gene: TRBD1
clone size: NA
CDR3 DNA: TGTGCCACCAGTTCTGGACAGGGAGTGTATAGCAGTCAGCCCCAGCATTTT
CDR3 protein: CATSSGQGVYSSQPQHF

V gene: TRBV6-1
J gene: TRBJ2-5
D gene: TRBD2
clone size: many
CDR3 DNA: TGTGCCAGCAGTTATGGACTAGCGGGAGGGATCCAAGAGACCCAGTACTTC
CDR3 protein: CASSYGLAGGIQETQYF

V gene: TRBV7-8
J gene: TRBJ2-5
D gene: NA
clone size: many
CDR3 DNA: TGTGCCAGCAGCTTAGCACGATCGGGCTTTAAGACCCAGTACTTC
CDR3 protein: CASSLARSGFKTQYF

V gene: TRBV7-9
J gene: TRBJ2-3
D gene: NA
clone size: many
CDR3 DNA: TGTGCCAGCAGAGGTCAGGTATCCACAGATACGCAGTATTTT
CDR3 protein: CASRGQVSTDTQYF

V gene: TRBV6-4
J gene: TRBJ1-5
D gene: NA
clone size: few
CDR3 DNA: TGTGCCAGCAGTGACTCGAAGCCCCAGCATTTT
CDR3 protein: CASSDSKPQHF

V gene: TRBV6-1
J gene: TRBJ2-7
D gene: NA
clone size: NA
CDR3 DNA: TGTGCCAGCAGTGCCTCCCCCCTATACTACGAGCAGTACTTC
CDR3 protein: CASSASPLYYEQYF

V gene: TRBV28
J gene: TRBJ1-2
D gene: TRBD1
clone size: many
CDR3 DNA: TGTGCCAGCAGTTTAGGGACAGGGTCACGCTATGGCTACACCTTC
CDR3 protein: CASSLGTGSRYGYTF

V gene: TRBV29-1
J gene: TRBJ1-4
D gene: NA
clone size: NA
CDR3 DNA: TGCAGCGTTGAGGCCGCAAATGAAAAACTGTTTTTT
CDR3 protein: CSVEAANEKLFF

V gene: TRBV15
J gene: TRBJ2-7
D gene: TRBD1
clone size: many
CDR3 DNA: TGTGCCACCAGCAGAGAGGGGGGACAGGGGGCCCTCTACGGAACCTACGAGCAGTACTTC
CDR3 protein: CATSREGGQGALYGTYEQYF

V gene: TRBV7-9
J gene: TRBJ2-1
D gene: NA
clone size: many
CDR3 DNA: TGTGCCAGCAGCTTAATATACGATGAGCAGTTCTTC
CDR3 protein: CASSLIYDEQFF

V gene: TRBV3-1
J gene: TRBJ2-7
D gene: NA
clone size: NA
CDR3 DNA: TGTACCAGCAGCCAGACCTATATCGAGCAGTACTTC
CDR3 protein: CTSSQTYIEQYF

V gene: TRBV4-2
J gene: TRBJ2-7
D gene: TRBD2
clone size: NA
CDR3 DNA: TGTGCCAGCAGCCAAGGTAGCGGGGGCCTGGGCGAGCAGTACTTC
CDR3 protein: CASSQGSGGLGEQYF

V gene: TRBV5-1
J gene: TRBJ2-3
D gene: TRBD2
clone size: few
CDR3 DNA: TGCGCCAGCAGCCTTGGGACTAGCGGGGGCTCTAGCACAGATACGCAGTATTTT
CDR3 protein: CASSLGTSGGSSTDTQYF

V gene: TRBV25-1
J gene: TRBJ1-1
D gene: NA
clone size: NA
CDR3 DNA: TGTGCCAGCAGTGATCGATCAAGGACAGCGAACACTGAAGCTTTCTTT
CDR3 protein: CASSDRSRTANTEAFF

V gene: TRBV6-2/TRBV6-3
J gene: TRBJ1-1
D gene: NA
clone size: NA
CDR3 DNA: TGTGCCAGCAGTTACAAGGGTCCGAACACTGAAGCTTTCTTT
CDR3 protein: CASSYKGPNTEAFF

V gene: TRBV2
J gene: TRBJ2-3
D gene: TRBD2
clone size: many
CDR3 DNA: TGTGCCAGCAGTACCCGAGGGGTAGCGGGGTACCGAGATACGCAGTATTTT
CDR3 protein: CASSTRGVAGYRDTQYF